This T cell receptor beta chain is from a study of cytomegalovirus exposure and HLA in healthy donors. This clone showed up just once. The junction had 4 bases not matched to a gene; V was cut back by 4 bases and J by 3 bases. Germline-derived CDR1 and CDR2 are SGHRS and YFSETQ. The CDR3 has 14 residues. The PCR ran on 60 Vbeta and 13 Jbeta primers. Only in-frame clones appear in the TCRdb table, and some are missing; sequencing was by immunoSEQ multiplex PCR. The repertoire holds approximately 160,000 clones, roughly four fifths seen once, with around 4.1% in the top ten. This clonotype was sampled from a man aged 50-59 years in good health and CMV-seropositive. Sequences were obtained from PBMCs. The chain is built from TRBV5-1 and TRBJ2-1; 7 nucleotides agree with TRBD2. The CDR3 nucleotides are TGCGCCAGCAGCCCGGGACTAAGCTACAATGAGCAGTTCTTC. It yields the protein CASSPGLSYNEQFF.